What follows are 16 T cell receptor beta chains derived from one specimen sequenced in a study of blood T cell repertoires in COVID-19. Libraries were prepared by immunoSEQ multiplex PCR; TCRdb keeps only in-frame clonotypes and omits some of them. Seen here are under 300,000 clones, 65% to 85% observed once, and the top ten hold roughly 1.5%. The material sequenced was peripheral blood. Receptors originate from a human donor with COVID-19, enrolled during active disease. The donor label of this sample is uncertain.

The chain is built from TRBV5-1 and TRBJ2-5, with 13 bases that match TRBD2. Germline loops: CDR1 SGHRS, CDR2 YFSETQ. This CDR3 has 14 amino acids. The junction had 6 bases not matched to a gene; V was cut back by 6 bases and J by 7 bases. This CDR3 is CASNAGLAGRTQYF. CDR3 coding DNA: TGCGCCAGCAACGCGGGACTAGCGGGGCGGACCCAGTACTTC.

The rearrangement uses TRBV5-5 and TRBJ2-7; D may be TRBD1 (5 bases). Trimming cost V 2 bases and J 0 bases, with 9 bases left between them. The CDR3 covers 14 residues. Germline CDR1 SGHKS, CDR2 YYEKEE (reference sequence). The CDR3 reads CASSFGASSYEQYF. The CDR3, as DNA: TGTGCCAGCAGCTTTGGGGCCAGCTCCTACGAGCAGTACTTC.

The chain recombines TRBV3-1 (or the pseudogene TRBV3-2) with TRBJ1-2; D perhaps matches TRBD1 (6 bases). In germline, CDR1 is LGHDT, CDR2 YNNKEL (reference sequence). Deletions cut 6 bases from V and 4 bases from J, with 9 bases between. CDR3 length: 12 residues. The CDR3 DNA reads TGTGCCAGCAGACAGGGCCGCTATGGCTACACCTTC. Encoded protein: CASRQGRYGYTF.

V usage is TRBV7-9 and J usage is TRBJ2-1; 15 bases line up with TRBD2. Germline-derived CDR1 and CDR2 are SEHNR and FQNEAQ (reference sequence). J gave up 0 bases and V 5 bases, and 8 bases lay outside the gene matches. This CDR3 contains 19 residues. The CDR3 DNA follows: TGTGCCAGCAGCCATTTCGGGACTAGCGGGAGGCCCTCCTACAATGAGCAGTTCTTC. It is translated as CASSHFGTSGRPSYNEQFF.

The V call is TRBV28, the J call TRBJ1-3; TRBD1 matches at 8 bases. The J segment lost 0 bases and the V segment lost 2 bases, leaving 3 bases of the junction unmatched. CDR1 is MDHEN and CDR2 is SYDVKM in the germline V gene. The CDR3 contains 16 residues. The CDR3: CASSLQGAYSGNTIYF. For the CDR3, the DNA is TGTGCCAGCAGTTTACAGGGGGCTTACTCTGGAAACACCATATATTTT.

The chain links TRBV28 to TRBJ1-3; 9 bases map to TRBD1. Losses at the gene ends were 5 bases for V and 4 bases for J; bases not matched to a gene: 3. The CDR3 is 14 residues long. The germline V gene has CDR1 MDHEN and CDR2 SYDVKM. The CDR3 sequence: CASSTGGGGNTIYF. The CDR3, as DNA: TGTGCCAGCAGTACAGGGGGCGGCGGAAACACCATATATTTT.

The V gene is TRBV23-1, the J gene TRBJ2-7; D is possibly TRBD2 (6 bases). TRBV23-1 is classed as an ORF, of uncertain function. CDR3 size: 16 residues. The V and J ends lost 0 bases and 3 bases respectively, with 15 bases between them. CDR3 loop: CASSQSPARGFYEQYF. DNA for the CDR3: TGCGCCAGCAGTCAATCACCCGCCCGGGGGTTCTACGAGCAGTACTTC.

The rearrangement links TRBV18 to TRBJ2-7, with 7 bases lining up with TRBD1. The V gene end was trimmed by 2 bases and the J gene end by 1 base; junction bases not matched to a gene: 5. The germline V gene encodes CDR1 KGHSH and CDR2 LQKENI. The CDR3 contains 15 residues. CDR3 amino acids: CASSPGYRGSYEQYF. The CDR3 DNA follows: TGTGCCAGCTCACCAGGCTACAGGGGTTCCTACGAGCAGTACTTC.

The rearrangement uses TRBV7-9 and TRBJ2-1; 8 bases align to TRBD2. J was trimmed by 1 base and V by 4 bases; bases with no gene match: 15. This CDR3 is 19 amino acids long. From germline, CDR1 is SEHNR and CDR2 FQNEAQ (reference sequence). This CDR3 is CASSSPGSGRGGSYNEQFF. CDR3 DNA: TGTGCCAGCAGCTCCCCGGGGAGCGGGAGAGGTGGGTCCTACAATGAGCAGTTCTTC.

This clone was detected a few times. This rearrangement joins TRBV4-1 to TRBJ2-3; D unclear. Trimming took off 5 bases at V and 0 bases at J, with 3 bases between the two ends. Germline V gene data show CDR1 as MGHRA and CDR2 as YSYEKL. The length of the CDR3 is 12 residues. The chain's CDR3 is CASSLSTDTQYF. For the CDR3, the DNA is TGCGCCAGCAGCTTAAGCACAGATACGCAGTATTTT.

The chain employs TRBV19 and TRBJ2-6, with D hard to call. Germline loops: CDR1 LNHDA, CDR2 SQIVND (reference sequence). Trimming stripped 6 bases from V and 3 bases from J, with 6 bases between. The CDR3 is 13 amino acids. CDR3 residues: CASRASGANVLTF. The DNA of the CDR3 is TGTGCCAGTAGGGCTAGTGGGGCCAACGTCCTGACTTTC.

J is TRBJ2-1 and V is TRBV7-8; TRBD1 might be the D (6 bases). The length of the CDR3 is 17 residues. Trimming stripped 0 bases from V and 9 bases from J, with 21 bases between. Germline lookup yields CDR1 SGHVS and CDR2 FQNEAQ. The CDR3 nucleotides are TGTGCCAGCAGCTTAGCGATGGGGACAACGAGGTTCAGTGAGCAGTTCTTC. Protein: CASSLAMGTTRFSEQFF.

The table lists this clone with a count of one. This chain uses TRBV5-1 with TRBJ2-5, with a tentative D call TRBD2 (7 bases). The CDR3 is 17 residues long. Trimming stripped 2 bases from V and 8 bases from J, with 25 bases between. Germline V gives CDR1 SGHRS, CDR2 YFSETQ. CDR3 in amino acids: CASSFSPGAGVTRTQYF. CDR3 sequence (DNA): TGCGCCAGCAGCTTCTCACCGGGGGCGGGGGTTACTCGAACCCAGTACTTC.

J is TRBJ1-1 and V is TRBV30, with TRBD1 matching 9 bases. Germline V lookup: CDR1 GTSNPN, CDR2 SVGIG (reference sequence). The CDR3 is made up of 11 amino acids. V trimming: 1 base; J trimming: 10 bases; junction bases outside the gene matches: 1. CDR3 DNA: TGTGCCTGGAGTGCGACAGGGGGAGCTTTCTTT. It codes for CAWSATGGAFF.

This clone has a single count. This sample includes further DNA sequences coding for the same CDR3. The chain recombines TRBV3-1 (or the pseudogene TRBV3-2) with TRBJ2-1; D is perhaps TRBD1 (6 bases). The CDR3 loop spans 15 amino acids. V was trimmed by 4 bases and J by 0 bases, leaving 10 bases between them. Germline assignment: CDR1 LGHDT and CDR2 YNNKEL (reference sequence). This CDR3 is CASSPSRGSYNEQFF. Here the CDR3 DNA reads TGTGCCAGCAGCCCAAGCAGGGGCTCCTACAATGAGCAGTTCTTC.

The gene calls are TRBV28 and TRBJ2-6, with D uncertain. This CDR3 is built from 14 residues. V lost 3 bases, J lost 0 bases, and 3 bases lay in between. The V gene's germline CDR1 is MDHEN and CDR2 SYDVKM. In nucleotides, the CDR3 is TGTGCCAGCAGTTTCCGCTCTGGGGCCAACGTCCTGACTTTC. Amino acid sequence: CASSFRSGANVLTF.